The rows below give T cell receptor beta chains drawn from one sample of a study of T-cell memory formation after mild COVID-19. TCRdb analysed the 5' RACE reads with MiXCR anew, one entry per CDR3 protein. This sample has 390,000 or so distinct CDR3 sequences, with 16% found just once. Sequenced input: PBMCs or a T cell subset sorted from them (not recorded which). The origin of the receptors is a man younger than 30 who had mild COVID-19 (a few samples of this study predate the infection). Cell type and time point are not known. The CDR3 runs from the conserved cysteine through the conserved F or W. The order of the fields is CDR3 length, J gene, V gene, clone size, D gene, CDR3 DNA, CDR3 protein. D genes are given only for firm matches. The listing skips clone size in some rows; elsewhere it reads once, few, many or a size class.

14	TRBJ2-2	TRBV7-2	few	-	TGTGCCAGCAGCATACAGGGTTTTGGCGGGGAGCTGTTTTTT	CASSIQGFGGELFF
16	TRBJ2-4	TRBV18	-	-	TGTGCCAGCTCACCAGACGGAGGGGGATATGGAAACATTCAGTACTTC	CASSPDGGGYGNIQYF
14	TRBJ1-2	TRBV28	-	TRBD1	TGTGCCAGCAGTTTATATCGACAGGGATGGGGCTACACCTTC	CASSLYRQGWGYTF
12	TRBJ2-5	TRBV6-6	few	-	TGTGCCAGCACGCTAGCACAAGAGACCCAGTACTTC	CASTLAQETQYF
13	TRBJ1-5	TRBV20-1	few	TRBD1	TGCAGTGCCGACAGGGCCGAAAATCAGCCCCAGCATTTT	CSADRAENQPQHF
18	TRBJ2-3	TRBV7-6	once	-	TGTGCCAGCAGCTTAGGATTGACAACTACCATAATCGGGGATACGCAGTATTTT	CASSLGLTTTIIGDTQYF
13	TRBJ1-1	TRBV6-6	-	-	TGTGCCAGCAGGACTATCGGGACCGATGAAGCTTTCTTT	CASRTIGTDEAFF
16	TRBJ2-3	TRBV28	many	TRBD2	TGTGCCAGCACTACCTCCCCTAGCGGGGGGGTCCGAGGGCAGTATTTT	CASTTSPSGGVRGQYF
15	TRBJ1-5	TRBV20-1	-	-	TGCAGTGCTAGAGCCCAGGGGTATAGCAATCAGCCCCAGCATTTT	CSARAQGYSNQPQHF
15	TRBJ2-5	TRBV29-1	few	TRBD1	TGCAGCGTTGGGCTGACAGGGACGTACCAAGAGACCCAGTACTTC	CSVGLTGTYQETQYF
15	TRBJ2-5	TRBV7-9	few	TRBD1	TGTGCCAGCAGCTTACGAGACAGGGGCCAAGAGACCCAGTACTTC	CASSLRDRGQETQYF
16	TRBJ2-1	TRBV9	few	TRBD1	TGTGCCAGCAGCGTAGCCAAAGGGGGCGGGTTGGGTGAGCAGTTCTTC	CASSVAKGGGLGEQFF
14	TRBJ1-2	TRBV4-1	-	-	TGCGCCAGCAGCCTAGAGACAAGCGACTATGGCTACACCTTC	CASSLETSDYGYTF
19	TRBJ2-2	TRBV6-5	-	TRBD2	TGTGCCAGCAGTTACTCGAGGGCTAGCGGGGGCCCCATAACCGGGGAGCTGTTTTTT	CASSYSRASGGPITGELFF
14	TRBJ2-5	TRBV7-9	-	-	TGTGCCAGCAGCTCACCCCCCAGGGCCGAGACCCAGTACTTC	CASSSPPRAETQYF
18	TRBJ2-7	TRBV5-1	-	TRBD2	TGCGCCAGCAGCTTGGTCCCGGGACTAAGTTTCTTTTCCTACGAGCAGTACTTC	CASSLVPGLSFFSYEQYF
17	TRBJ2-2	TRBV6-5	few	-	TGTGCCAGCAGTTACTCGGTTCGGGGTCCCCCCTGGGGGGAGCTGTTTTTT	CASSYSVRGPPWGELFF
14	TRBJ1-1	TRBV10-2	few	-	TGCGCCAGCAGTGGAGGGACAACCAACACTGAAGCTTTCTTT	CASSGGTTNTEAFF
18	TRBJ2-7	TRBV4-3	-	-	TGCGCCAGCAGCCAAGAATTTCGCCACCTCAAGACGGCCTACGAGCAGTACTTC	CASSQEFRHLKTAYEQYF
15	TRBJ2-7	TRBV7-9	-	-	TGTGCCAGCAGCCGAGTCGGGGGAGGCTCCTACGAGCAGTACTTC	CASSRVGGGSYEQYF
14	TRBJ2-3	TRBV7-6	many	-	TGTGCCAGCAGCCCCCCGTCCCAGACAGATACGCAGTATTTT	CASSPPSQTDTQYF
12	TRBJ2-1	TRBV15	-	-	TGTGCCACCAGCACAAATTACAATGAGCAGTTCTTC	CATSTNYNEQFF
14	TRBJ1-2	TRBV28	-	-	TGTGCCAGCAGTTCCGTGGACTTAAACTATGGCTACACCTTC	CASSSVDLNYGYTF